This T cell receptor (beta chain) was captured in a study of blood T cell repertoires in COVID-19. The wider study: Samples taken during acute and convalescent COVID-19 were collected in the United States, Italy and Spain.

Per the original data handling: Amplified reference gene primers provided the basis for estimating nucleated cell counts. The table came from immunoSEQ multiplex PCR; TCRdb's copy has only in-frame clones and leaves some out. V, J and clone size reflect that table, while D and trimming were determined from the DNA. The sample carries around 100,000 clones, 87% recorded once. V was pared by 0 bases and J by 8 bases, with 11 bases between. Germline CDR1 LGHNA, CDR2 YNFKEQ. The CDR3 has 15 amino acids. Sequencing was carried out using peripheral blood. The TCR sequence derives from a woman at least 80 years old with acute or convalescent COVID-19. This chain uses TRBV4-2 with TRBJ1-6, with a tentative D call TRBD1 (5 bases). CDR3 DNA sequence: TGTGCCAGCAGCCAAGAAGGCAGGGTGGATTCACCCCTCCACTTT. The encoded protein is CASSQEGRVDSPLHF.